The entry below gives a single T cell receptor (beta chain) sequence along with its context. Per the original methods: Cell counts per sample came from amplifying reference gene primers. Sequencing was performed with immunoSEQ multiplex PCR; in TCRdb, only in-frame clones are kept and a portion is missing. The V and J calls and clone size are taken from that table; D and trimming were inferred from the DNA. The sample gives roughly 230,000 clones, 70% to 90% of which show up once; over 0.95% is in the top ten. The data were taken from a study of blood T cell repertoires in COVID-19. The wider study: The study drew acute and convalescent COVID-19 samples from the United States, Italy and Spain. Sources were T cells, B-cell-depleted T cells, or PBMCs; the material itself was cDNA or gDNA.

V lost 4 bases and J 4 bases, leaving 13 bases between the germline ends. Germline-derived CDR1 and CDR2 are MGHDK and SYGVNS. This CDR3 comprises 15 residues. Sequenced input: peripheral blood. The chain has TRBV25-1 and TRBJ2-2; D might be TRBD2 (5 bases). The sequence came from a man in his forties with acute or convalescent COVID-19. The CDR3 nucleotides are TGTGCCAGCAGTGGACGAGGGCCTTCCACCGGGGAGCTGTTTTTT. This sequence encodes CASSGRGPSTGELFF.